What follows describes a single TCR beta chain. This record comes from a study of PD-L1 blockade in urothelial cancer. This sample's time point: pretreatment peripheral blood. The data were produced by immunoSEQ multiplex PCR, yet TCRdb's version contains in-frame clones alone and is incomplete. This table holds under 50,000 clones, roughly four fifths found once. The CDR3 extends over 15 amino acids. The germline V and J ends were trimmed by 7 bases and 0 bases, with 15 bases remaining between them. Germline values: CDR1 LNHDA, CDR2 SQIVND (reference sequence). The V call is TRBV19, the J call TRBJ1-1; D is possibly TRBD1 (6 bases). This specimen consisted of PBMCs, obtained around atezolizumab (anti-PD-L1) treatment. The receptor was isolated from a man in his fifties with urothelial cancer. The CDR3 coding sequence is TGTGCCAGTACCAATCGACAGGTTATGAACACTGAAGCTTTCTTT. Its protein product is CASTNRQVMNTEAFF.